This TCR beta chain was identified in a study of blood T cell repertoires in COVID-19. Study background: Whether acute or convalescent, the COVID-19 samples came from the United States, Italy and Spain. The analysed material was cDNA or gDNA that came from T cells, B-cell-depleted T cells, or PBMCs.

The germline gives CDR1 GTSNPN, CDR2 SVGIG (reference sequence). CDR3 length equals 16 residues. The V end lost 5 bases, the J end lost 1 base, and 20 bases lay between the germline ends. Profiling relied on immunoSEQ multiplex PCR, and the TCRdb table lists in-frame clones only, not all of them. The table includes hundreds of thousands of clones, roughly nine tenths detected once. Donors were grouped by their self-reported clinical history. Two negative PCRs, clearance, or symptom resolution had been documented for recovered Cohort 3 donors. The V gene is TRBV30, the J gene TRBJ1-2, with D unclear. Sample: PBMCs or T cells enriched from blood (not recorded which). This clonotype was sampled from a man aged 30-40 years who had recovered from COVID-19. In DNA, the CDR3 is TGTGCCTGGGTGACCGCCCCTCGAGGGTTTAACTATGGCTACACCTTC. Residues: CAWVTAPRGFNYGYTF.